These T cell receptor beta chains were read from a single sample in a study of beta chain features in type 1 diabetes. The table came from immunoSEQ multiplex PCR; TCRdb's copy has only in-frame clones and leaves some out. The sample holds 130,000 to 150,000 clones; about 10% are singletons and the top ten take roughly 1.4%. Sequencing was performed on naive CD4+ T cells from blood. The receptor set was obtained from a man aged 18 to 29 in good health. The CDR3 runs from the conserved cysteine through the conserved F or W. The D gene is left open where the match is weak. Where a row states a size, it is once, few, many or the class of an expanded clone; other rows omit it.

J,D,V,size,DNA,CDR3
TRBJ1-2,.,TRBV4-3,.,TGCGCCAGCAGCCAAGATCTTTTGTTAGCCTACTATGGCTACACCTTC,CASSQDLLLAYYGYTF
TRBJ1-2,.,TRBV5-4,.,TGTGCCAGCAGCTTGCCAGGGTCATATGGCTACACCTTC,CASSLPGSYGYTF
TRBJ2-6,.,TRBV7-2,.,TGTGCCAGCAGCTTAAGGGAGGCCGCCGTCCTGACTTTC,CASSLREAAVLTF
TRBJ1-4,TRBD1,TRBV28,.,TGTGCCAGCAGTCTACAGGGGCGGGTGGGAAAACTGTTTTTT,CASSLQGRVGKLFF
TRBJ2-3,.,TRBV10-3,.,TGTGCCATCAGTGAGAACAGGGCAGATACGCAGTATTTT,CAISENRADTQYF
TRBJ2-2,.,TRBV30,few,TGTGCCTGGGACTTACAGAACACCGGGGAGCTGTTTTTT,CAWDLQNTGELFF
TRBJ2-7,.,TRBV10-3,.,TGTGCCATCAGTGAGGGTACAGGGCTCGAGCAGTACTTC,CAISEGTGLEQYF
TRBJ2-3,.,TRBV19,.,TGTGCCAGTGGTGGGAGGGGGGGTTTGGATACGCAGTATTTT,CASGGRGGLDTQYF
TRBJ2-7,TRBD1,TRBV6-5,few,TGTGCCAGCAGTTACGCTTGGACAGGGAAGTACGAGCAGTACTTC,CASSYAWTGKYEQYF
TRBJ2-5,TRBD2,TRBV7-2,few,TGTGCCAGCAGTCAACGGGGGGGAGAGACCCAGTACTTC,CASSQRGGETQYF
TRBJ2-5,.,TRBV7-2,few,TGTGCCAGCAGCTTAAGTTCCAGGGTCGAGACCCAGTACTTC,CASSLSSRVETQYF
TRBJ2-7,.,TRBV2,few,TGTGCCAGCAGGGTGAGCTACGAGCAGTACTTC,CASRVSYEQYF
TRBJ1-5,.,TRBV9,.,TGTGCCAGCAGCGTTGAGGGAGGACAACAGCCCCAGCATTTT,CASSVEGGQQPQHF
TRBJ2-7,.,TRBV4-3,many,TGCGCCAGCAGCCAAGACGTCAGGACATTTCCTCGAGAGCAGTACTTC,CASSQDVRTFPREQYF
TRBJ1-4,TRBD1,TRBV5-1,.,TGCGCCAGCAGAACGGGACAGGAGAATGAAAAACTGTTTTTT,CASRTGQENEKLFF